This TCR beta chain was recorded in a study of human T cells and chemical hapten exposure. As concerns this clonotype: Its cognate antigen is unknown.

CDR3 length: 16 amino acids. Germline V gene data show CDR1 as SGHRS and CDR2 as YFSETQ. V lost 0 bases, J lost 4 bases, and 4 bases stayed unmatched. The library labeled individual cDNA molecules by adding unique molecular identifiers to them. TCRdb re-analysed the RACE reads in MiXCR, keeping a single row per CDR3 protein. The sample carries around 50,000 distinct CDR3 sequences, about 9.3% recorded once. The study, taken as a whole, reports: Clustering by CDR3 similarity yielded significantly more large clusters from expanded TCRs than controls.

Time point denoted: patch test 1, 2 weeks after DPC sensitization. This sample's treatment: therapeutic diphenylcyclopropenone sensitization with weekly scalp DPC. The rearrangement links TRBV5-1 to TRBJ1-6; 7 bases fit TRBD1. The sequence derives from a woman aged 40 to 55 with alopecia areata. Some clones in this sample may be carry-over from other donors' samples. Sequences were derived from whole blood, sampled in connection with sensitization to the hapten diphenylcyclopropenone (DPC). CDR3: CASSLGTGTYNSPLHF. CDR3 coding DNA: TGCGCCAGCAGCTTGGGGACAGGAACTTATAATTCACCCCTCCACTTT.